The following is a T cell receptor (beta chain) sequence with its context. This entry is derived from a study of blood T cell repertoires in COVID-19. Study context: PBMCs, B-cell-depleted T cells, or T cells provided the cDNA or gDNA that made up the material.

TCRdb's copy holds only in-frame clones and misses some; the assay was immunoSEQ multiplex PCR. The data show 300,000 or so clones, with 75% to 90% seen just once and under 3% held by the top ten. The V gene end was trimmed by 3 bases and the J gene end by 2 bases; junction bases not matched to a gene: 8. The CDR3 contains 16 residues. Germline CDR1 reads SGDLS; CDR2 reads YYNGEE. Sequenced material: peripheral blood. The chain recombines TRBV9 with TRBJ2-3; the match to TRBD2 covers 8 bases. The clonotype originates from a young woman with COVID-19, enrolled during active disease. CDR3 in amino acids: CASSAQRERSTDTQYF. CDR3 bases: TGTGCCAGCAGCGCGCAGCGGGAGCGCTCCACAGATACGCAGTATTTT.